These T cell receptor beta chains were read from a single sample in a study of OX40 agonist ivuxolimab in advanced cancers. Only in-frame clones appear in the TCRdb table, and some are missing; sequencing was by immunoSEQ multiplex PCR. The sample lists tens of thousands of clones, roughly 88% seen once, with 36% in the top ten. This specimen was CD4+ or CD8+ T cells sorted from blood, taken in a trial of the OX40 agonist ivuxolimab. The receptors shown here come from an adult with an advanced solid tumor such as melanoma, head and neck, liver or kidney cancer. Each CDR3 is given with its conserved first and last residue. A D gene is named only where the DNA matches it firmly. Clone size appears in some rows only: once, few, many, or a class for an expanded clone.

J gene: TRBJ1-4
V gene: TRBV9
clone size: NA
D gene: TRBD1
CDR3 length: 15
CDR3 DNA: TGTGCCAGCAGCCCACAGGGGGCGCATAGGGAAAAACTGTTTTTT
CDR3 protein: CASSPQGAHREKLFF

J gene: TRBJ2-7
V gene: TRBV10-3
clone size: NA
D gene: NA
CDR3 length: 13
CDR3 DNA: TGTGCCATCAGTGCTAGGGATAGGTACGAGCAGTACTTC
CDR3 protein: CAISARDRYEQYF

J gene: TRBJ2-7
V gene: TRBV7-9
clone size: NA
D gene: NA
CDR3 length: 14
CDR3 DNA: TGTGCCAGCAGCTTCGACAGCAGAGTCTACGAGCAGTACTTC
CDR3 protein: CASSFDSRVYEQYF

J gene: TRBJ2-7
V gene: TRBV11-2
clone size: few
D gene: NA
CDR3 length: 16
CDR3 DNA: TGTGCCAGCAGCTTAGCGGGGACCGGACCGGCTAGGGAGCAGTACTTC
CDR3 protein: CASSLAGTGPAREQYF

J gene: TRBJ2-2
V gene: TRBV6-6
clone size: NA
D gene: NA
CDR3 length: 15
CDR3 DNA: TGTGCCAGCAGTTACAGGGCCGCGAACACCGGGGAGCTGTTTTTT
CDR3 protein: CASSYRAANTGELFF

J gene: TRBJ2-2
V gene: TRBV6-6
clone size: NA
D gene: NA
CDR3 length: 15
CDR3 DNA: TGTGCCAGCAGTTACTGGCAGGGTAGCACCGGGGAGCTGTTTTTT
CDR3 protein: CASSYWQGSTGELFF

J gene: TRBJ2-7
V gene: TRBV6-5
clone size: once
D gene: TRBD1
CDR3 length: 13
CDR3 DNA: TGTGCCAGCAGTGACAGGGTAGCAAACGAGCAGTACTTC
CDR3 protein: CASSDRVANEQYF

J gene: TRBJ2-1
V gene: TRBV27
clone size: NA
D gene: NA
CDR3 length: 14
CDR3 DNA: TGTGCCAGCAGTTTAGTCCCCTCCTACAATGAGCAGTTCTTC
CDR3 protein: CASSLVPSYNEQFF

J gene: TRBJ1-1
V gene: TRBV4-3
clone size: NA
D gene: TRBD1
CDR3 length: 15
CDR3 DNA: TGCGCCAGCAGCCAAGTGGGACAGAGGAACACTGAAGCTTTCTTT
CDR3 protein: CASSQVGQRNTEAFF

J gene: TRBJ2-7
V gene: TRBV9
clone size: NA
D gene: TRBD2
CDR3 length: 16
CDR3 DNA: TGTGCCAGCAGCGTCATATTTAGCGGGTACTCCTACGAGCAGTACTTC
CDR3 protein: CASSVIFSGYSYEQYF

J gene: TRBJ2-1
V gene: TRBV7-8
clone size: NA
D gene: TRBD2
CDR3 length: 15
CDR3 DNA: TGTGCCAGCAGCGAGACTAGCGGCCTCCTCAATGAGCAGTTCTTC
CDR3 protein: CASSETSGLLNEQFF

J gene: TRBJ2-7
V gene: TRBV6-5
clone size: NA
D gene: NA
CDR3 length: 11
CDR3 DNA: TGTGCCAGCATCCTGGGATACGAGCAGTACTTC
CDR3 protein: CASILGYEQYF

J gene: TRBJ2-3
V gene: TRBV6-5
clone size: NA
D gene: NA
CDR3 length: 9
CDR3 DNA: TGTGCCAGCAGTCCGACGCAGTATTTT
CDR3 protein: CASSPTQYF

J gene: TRBJ2-7
V gene: TRBV27
clone size: NA
D gene: NA
CDR3 length: 18
CDR3 DNA: TGTGCCAGCAGTTTATTCGGCAGGGGGGGCTGGGCCTCCTACGAGCAGTACTTC
CDR3 protein: CASSLFGRGGWASYEQYF

J gene: TRBJ2-7
V gene: TRBV19
clone size: NA
D gene: NA
CDR3 length: 17
CDR3 DNA: TGTGCCAGTAGTATAGATCTCGGGACATTGAGCTCCTACGAGCAGTACTTC
CDR3 protein: CASSIDLGTLSSYEQYF

J gene: TRBJ1-2
V gene: TRBV2
clone size: NA
D gene: NA
CDR3 length: 12
CDR3 DNA: TGTGCCAGCAGTGAGGATGGCTATGGCTACACCTTC
CDR3 protein: CASSEDGYGYTF

J gene: TRBJ2-2
V gene: TRBV29-1
clone size: NA
D gene: NA
CDR3 length: 12
CDR3 DNA: TGCAGCGTTGAAGGCCGAACCGGGGAGCTGTTTTTT
CDR3 protein: CSVEGRTGELFF

J gene: TRBJ2-4
V gene: TRBV4-3
clone size: few
D gene: NA
CDR3 length: 10
CDR3 DNA: TGCGCCAGCAGCCAAGGGACTAACTACTTC
CDR3 protein: CASSQGTNYF